This entry concerns a single T cell receptor (beta chain). Which antigen it targets is not known. Per-nucleotide qualities are absent, and no much larger clonotype sits a single base away. This sample is part of a study of T cell changes during pregnancy in multiple sclerosis (dated by TCRdb to between 2018 and 2021). For the study in its entirety: Changes in the T cell repertoire over the course of pregnancy were examined in this study in women with multiple sclerosis.

Trimming takes 2 bases from V and 0 bases from J, and the germline ends sit 7 bases apart. CDR3 length: 15 amino acids, cysteine to phenylalanine. Here the CDR3 DNA is all that survives: 45 bases in frame from base 1. CDR1 and CDR2 are drawn from the germline V gene (reference sequence): LNHDA, SQIVND. Library construction relied on the immunoSEQ multiplex PCR assay. Drawn from immuneACCESS, this table holds only the in-frame rearrangements with V and J called that TCRdb kept. Clones are partly lost; checked studies trace under half to an unresolved V gene and leave the rest unexplained. The sample table holds about 33,000 clones, of which 92% were seen once. 1.2% of the sample rests with the top ten.

The sequence came from a female donor with multiple sclerosis, enrolled in a pregnancy study. The source material was PBMCs (not recorded whether the cells were cultured). The chain is assembled from TRBV19 and TRBJ1-4, with the D segment identity uncertain. This receptor carries the CDR3 CASSISSATNEKLFF. The bases are TGTGCCAGTAGTATAAGTTCTGCAACTAATGAAAAACTGTTTTTT.